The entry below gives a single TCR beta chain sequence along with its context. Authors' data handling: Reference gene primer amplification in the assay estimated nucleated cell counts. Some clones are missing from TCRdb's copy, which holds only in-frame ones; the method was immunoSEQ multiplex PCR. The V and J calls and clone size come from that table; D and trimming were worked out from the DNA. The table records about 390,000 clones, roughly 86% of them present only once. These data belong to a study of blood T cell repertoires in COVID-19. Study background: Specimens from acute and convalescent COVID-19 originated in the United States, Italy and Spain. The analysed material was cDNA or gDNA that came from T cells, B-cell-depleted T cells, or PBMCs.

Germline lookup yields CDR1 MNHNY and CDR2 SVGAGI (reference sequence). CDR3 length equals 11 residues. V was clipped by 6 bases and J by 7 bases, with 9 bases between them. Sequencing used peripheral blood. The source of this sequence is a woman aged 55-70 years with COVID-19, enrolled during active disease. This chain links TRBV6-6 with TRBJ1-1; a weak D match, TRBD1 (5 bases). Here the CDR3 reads CASSHGGEAFF. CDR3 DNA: TGTGCCAGCAGCCACGGGGGTGAAGCTTTCTTT.